This entry is about one TCR beta chain. Its specificity is not known. The data stem from a study of tumor and adjacent non-tumor tissue in lung cancer. Findings of the study overall: In normal lung, the top 100 clones were significantly more dominant than in tumor.

RNA was extracted from bulk tissue without any cell sorting. Between August and November 2014, newly diagnosed, chemotherapy-naive lung cancer patients underwent thoracic surgery in China. The CDR3 sequence is 16 residues long. V was clipped by 8 bases and J by 1 base, with 15 bases between them. CDR1 and CDR2 (germline): SGHAT, FQNNGV. The library came from three nested PCR rounds adapted from ARM-PCR protocols. TCRdb reprocessed the multiplex PCR reads via MiXCR and lists one record per CDR3 protein. The table includes roughly 140,000 distinct CDR3 sequences, around 61% detected once. Sample: lung tumor tissue. The chain carries TRBV11-2 and TRBJ2-6, with no clear D. The TCR was taken from a man in his fifties or sixties with small cell lung cancer. The CDR3 loop reads CASGSSATSGANVLTF. As DNA, the CDR3 is TGTGCCAGCGGCTCGTCAGCCACATCTGGGGCCAACGTCCTGACTTTC.